This T cell receptor (beta chain) was recovered during a study of shared T cell receptors in the human thymus (dated by TCRdb to the early 2020s). In terms of the full investigation: The study examined how self-reactive, shared T-cell receptor alpha chains are generated in the human thymus.

Points on this clone: The specificity of this receptor is unknown. Base qualities were left out, and no much larger clone turns up one base away.

The CDR3 starts with the cysteine, ends with the phenylalanine, and has 14 residues. CDR3 DNA only is kept here, 42 bases in frame from base 1. CDR1 and CDR2, per the germline V gene (reference sequence), are GTSNPN and SVGIG. The germline ends are 12 bases apart after V is trimmed by 0 bases and J by 4 bases. Receptor amplification or capture employed the immunoSEQ multiplex PCR assay. TCRdb retrieved this table from immuneACCESS and kept in-frame rearrangements only. Not all clones are present; in checked studies, unresolved V genes account for under half, and no reason is known for the remainder. Recorded for this sample are about 500,000 clones; about 84% of them occurred a single time. The leading ten clones occupy around 0.012% of the sample. The sample also formed part of further work on human thymus T cells. In that second paper, the authors write: Donors were immunologically healthy infants undergoing open corrective cardiac surgery for congenital heart defects in Finland. Thymus tissue was obtained as surgical resects removed during corrective cardiac surgery. V and J gene segment usage appeared biased in both thymic and peripheral blood repertoires. The related research reported highly overlapping thymic TCR repertoires among unrelated individuals. TCR alpha and beta repertoires from seven to nine infant thymus samples and a few related peripheral blood samples were characterized in the study. The infant donors were roughly 7 to 250 days old, and the cohort included five to seven males and a couple of females. Thymocytes were released mechanically from tissue and stored at -70 °C as pellets of 10-30 million cells. Genomic DNA was extracted from frozen cell pellets with a QIAsymphony instrument. Using the immunoSEQ multiplex PCR assay, the TCRB and TCRAD loci were amplified from a standardized quantity of quality-controlled genomic DNA. The amplicons spanned the V(D)J region and were long enough to cover the CDR3 and allow V and J genes to be identified. Through the commercial immunoSEQ service, the amplicons were sequenced on an Illumina platform. Corrections for primer bias and sequencing errors followed previously described methods, while TCRAD and TCRB definitions were based on the IMGT database. Analysis of the repertoires was done with immunoSEQ Analyzer 3.0 and VDJTools and included basic statistics, V/J segment usage, diversity estimates, rarefaction and pairwise overlap. Diversity was estimated using the Chao1, ChaoE, Efron-Thisted, Shannon and inverse Simpson indices, and was also estimated on datasets down-sampled to the size of the smallest sample. Repertoire overlap was determined by strict matching of CDR3 nucleotide sequence, V gene and J gene, and Jaccard-based multidimensional scaling clustering was applied. On average, thymus samples yielded roughly 770,000 unique TCRB clonotypes, whereas blood samples yielded approximately 90,000.

Specimen: thymocytes. Recombination joined TRBV30 with TRBJ1-2, with the D gene uncertain. The receptor was derived from a boy under two years old with a congenital heart defect. Donor details come from another sample of the same person, matched by shared clones. Here is the DNA: TGTGCCTGGAGTGTACGGGAGGAGGGCTATGGCTACACCTTC. This yields the protein CAWSVREEGYGYTF.